This T cell receptor (beta chain) was documented in a study of T cell responses to AZD1222 COVID-19 vaccine. Overall study findings and caveats: Clonal diversity may have been underestimated in mostly white British donors. Spike was spanned by vaccine-associated CD4 TCRs, which were dominant at 160-218 and 743-854. None of the repertoires were sampled until the peak T cell response had passed.

Pooling covered second doses at about 4 or about 12 weeks. Clones were read by immunoSEQ multiplex PCR, and TCRdb kept only the in-frame ones, dropping some. The sample consists of 95,000 to 150,000 clones, 87% of them appearing once. The V and J ends lost 7 bases and 5 bases respectively, with 14 bases between them. The V gene's germline CDR1 is MNHEY and CDR2 SVGAGI. The CDR3 spans 13 residues. About this clone itself: Its antigen is currently unknown.

Source: peripheral blood, taken 28 days after the second AZD1222 dose. The TCR was taken from an adult who received the AZD1222 COVID-19 vaccine. This chain links TRBV6-5 with TRBJ1-1; D may be TRBD1 (5 bases). Written as DNA, the CDR3 is TGTGCCAGCAAGCCGGGGGGAGAAACTGAAGCTTTCTTT. Translation: CASKPGGETEAFF.